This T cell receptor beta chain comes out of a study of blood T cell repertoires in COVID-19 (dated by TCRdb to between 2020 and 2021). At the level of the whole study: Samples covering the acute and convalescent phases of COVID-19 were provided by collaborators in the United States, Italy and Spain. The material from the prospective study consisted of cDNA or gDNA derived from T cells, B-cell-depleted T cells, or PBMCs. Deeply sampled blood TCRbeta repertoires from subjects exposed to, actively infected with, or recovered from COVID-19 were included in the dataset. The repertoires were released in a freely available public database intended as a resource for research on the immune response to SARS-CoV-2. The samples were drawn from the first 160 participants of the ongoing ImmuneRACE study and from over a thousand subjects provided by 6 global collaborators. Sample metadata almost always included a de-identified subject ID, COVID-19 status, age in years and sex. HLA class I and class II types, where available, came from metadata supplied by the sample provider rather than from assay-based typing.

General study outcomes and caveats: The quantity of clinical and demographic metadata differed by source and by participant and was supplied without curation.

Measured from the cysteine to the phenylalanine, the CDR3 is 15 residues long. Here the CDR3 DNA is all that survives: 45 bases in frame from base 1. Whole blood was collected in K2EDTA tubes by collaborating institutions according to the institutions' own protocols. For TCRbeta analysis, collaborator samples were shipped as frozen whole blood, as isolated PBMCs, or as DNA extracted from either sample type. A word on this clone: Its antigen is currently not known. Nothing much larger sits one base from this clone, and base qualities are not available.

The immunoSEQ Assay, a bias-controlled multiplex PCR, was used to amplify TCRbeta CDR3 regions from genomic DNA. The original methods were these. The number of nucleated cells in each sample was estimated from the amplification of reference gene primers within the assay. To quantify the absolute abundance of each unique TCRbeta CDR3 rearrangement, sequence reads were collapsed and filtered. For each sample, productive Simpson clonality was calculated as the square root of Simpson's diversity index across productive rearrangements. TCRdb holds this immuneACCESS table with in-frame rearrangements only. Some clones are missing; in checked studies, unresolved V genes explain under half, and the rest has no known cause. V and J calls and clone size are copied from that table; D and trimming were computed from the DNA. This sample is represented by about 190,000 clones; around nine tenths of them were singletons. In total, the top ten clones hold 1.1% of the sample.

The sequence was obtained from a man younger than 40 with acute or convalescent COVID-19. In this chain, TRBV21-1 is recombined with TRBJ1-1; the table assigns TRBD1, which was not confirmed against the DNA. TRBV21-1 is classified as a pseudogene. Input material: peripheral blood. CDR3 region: CASSKGTGMNTEAFF. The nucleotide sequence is TGTGCCAGCAGCAAAGGGACAGGAATGAACACTGAAGCTTTCTTT.